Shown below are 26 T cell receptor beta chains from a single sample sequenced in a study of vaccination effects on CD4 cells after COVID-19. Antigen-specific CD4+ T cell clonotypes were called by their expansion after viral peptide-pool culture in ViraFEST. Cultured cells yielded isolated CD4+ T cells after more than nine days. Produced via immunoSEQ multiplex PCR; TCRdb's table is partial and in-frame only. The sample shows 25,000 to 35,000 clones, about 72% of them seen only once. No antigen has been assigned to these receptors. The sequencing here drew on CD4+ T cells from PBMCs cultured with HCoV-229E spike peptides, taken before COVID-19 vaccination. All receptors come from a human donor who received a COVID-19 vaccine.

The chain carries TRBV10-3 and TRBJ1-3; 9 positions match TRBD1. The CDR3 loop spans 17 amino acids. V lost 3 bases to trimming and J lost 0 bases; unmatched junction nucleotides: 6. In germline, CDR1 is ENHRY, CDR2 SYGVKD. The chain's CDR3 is CAISDEGTGSSGNTIYF. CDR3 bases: TGTGCCATCAGTGACGAGGGGACAGGGAGCTCTGGAAACACCATATATTTT.

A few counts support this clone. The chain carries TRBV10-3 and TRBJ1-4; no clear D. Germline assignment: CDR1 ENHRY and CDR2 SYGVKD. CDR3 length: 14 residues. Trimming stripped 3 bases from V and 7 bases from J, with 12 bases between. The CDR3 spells CAISDVLRAEKLFF. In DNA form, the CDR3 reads TGTGCCATCAGTGACGTCCTACGGGCTGAAAAACTGTTTTTT.

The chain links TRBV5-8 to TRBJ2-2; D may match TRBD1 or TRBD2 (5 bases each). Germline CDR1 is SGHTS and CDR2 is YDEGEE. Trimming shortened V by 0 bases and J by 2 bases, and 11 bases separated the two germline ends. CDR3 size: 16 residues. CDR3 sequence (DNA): TGTGCCAGCAGCTTGGCCGGGACCCCCAACACCGGGGAGCTGTTTTTT. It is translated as CASSLAGTPNTGELFF.

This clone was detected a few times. The CDR3 sequence: CQATDGTEAFF. In DNA, the CDR3 is TGCCAGGCGACAGACGGCACTGAAGCTTTCTTT. V gene TRBV29-1 combines with J gene TRBJ1-1; D perhaps matches TRBD1 (5 bases). Germline-derived CDR1 and CDR2 are SQVTM and ANQGSEA. This CDR3 contains 11 residues.

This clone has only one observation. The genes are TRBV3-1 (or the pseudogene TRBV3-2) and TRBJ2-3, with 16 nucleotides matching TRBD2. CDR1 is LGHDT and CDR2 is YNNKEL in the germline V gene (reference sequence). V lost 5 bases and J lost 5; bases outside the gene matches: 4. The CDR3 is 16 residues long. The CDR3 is CASSEGTSGRVDTQYF. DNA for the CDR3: TGTGCCAGCAGCGAGGGGACTAGCGGGAGGGTAGATACGCAGTATTTT.

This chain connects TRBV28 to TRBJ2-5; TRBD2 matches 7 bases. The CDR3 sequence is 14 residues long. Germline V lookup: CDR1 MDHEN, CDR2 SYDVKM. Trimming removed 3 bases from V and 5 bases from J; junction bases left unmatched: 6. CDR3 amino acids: CASSFAGEGETQYF. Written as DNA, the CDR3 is TGTGCCAGCAGTTTCGCGGGAGAGGGGGAGACCCAGTACTTC.

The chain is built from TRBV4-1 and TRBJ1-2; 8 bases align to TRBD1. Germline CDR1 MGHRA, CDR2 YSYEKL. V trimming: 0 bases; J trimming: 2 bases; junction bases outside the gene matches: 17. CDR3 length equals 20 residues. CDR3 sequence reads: CASSQDPTIRVRGRNYGYTF. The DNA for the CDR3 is TGCGCCAGCAGCCAAGATCCCACGATTCGCGTCAGGGGGCGGAACTATGGCTACACCTTC.

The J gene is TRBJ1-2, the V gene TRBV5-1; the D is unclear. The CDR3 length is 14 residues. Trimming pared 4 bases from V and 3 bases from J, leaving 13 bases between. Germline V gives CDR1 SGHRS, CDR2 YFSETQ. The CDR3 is CASSPLRADYGYTF. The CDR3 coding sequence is TGCGCCAGCAGCCCCTTGAGGGCGGACTATGGCTACACCTTC.

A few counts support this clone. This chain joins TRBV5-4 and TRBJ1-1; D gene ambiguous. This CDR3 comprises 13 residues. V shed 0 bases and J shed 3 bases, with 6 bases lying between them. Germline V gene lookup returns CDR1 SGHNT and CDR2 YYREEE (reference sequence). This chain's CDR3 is CASSLAGYTEAFF. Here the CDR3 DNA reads TGTGCCAGCAGCTTGGCCGGGTACACTGAAGCTTTCTTT. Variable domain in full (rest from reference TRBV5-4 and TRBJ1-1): ETGVTQSPTHLIKTRGQQVTLRCSSQSGHNTVSWYQQALGQGPQFIFQYYREEENGRGNFPPRFSGLQFPNYSSELNVNALELDDSALYLCASSLAGYTEAFFGQGTRLTVV.

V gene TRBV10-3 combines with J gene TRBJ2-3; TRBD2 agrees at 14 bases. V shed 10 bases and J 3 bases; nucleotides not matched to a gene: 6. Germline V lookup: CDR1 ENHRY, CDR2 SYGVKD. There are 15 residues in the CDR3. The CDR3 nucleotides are TGTGCCACAAGGACTAGCGGGGGGCAGACAGATACGCAGTATTTT. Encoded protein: CATRTSGGQTDTQYF.

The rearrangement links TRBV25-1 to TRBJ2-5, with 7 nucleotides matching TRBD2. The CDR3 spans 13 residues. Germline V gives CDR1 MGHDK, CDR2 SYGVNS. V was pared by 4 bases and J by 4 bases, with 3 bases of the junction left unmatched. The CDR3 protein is CASSVGGSETQYF. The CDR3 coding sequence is TGTGCCAGCAGTGTGGGGGGGTCAGAGACCCAGTACTTC.

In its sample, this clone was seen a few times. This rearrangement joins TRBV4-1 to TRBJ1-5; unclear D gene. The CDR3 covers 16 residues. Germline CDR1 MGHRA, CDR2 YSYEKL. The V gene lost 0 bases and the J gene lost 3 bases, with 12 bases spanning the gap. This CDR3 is CASSQENTVSNQPQHF. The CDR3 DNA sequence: TGCGCCAGCAGCCAAGAGAATACAGTTTCCAATCAGCCCCAGCATTTT.

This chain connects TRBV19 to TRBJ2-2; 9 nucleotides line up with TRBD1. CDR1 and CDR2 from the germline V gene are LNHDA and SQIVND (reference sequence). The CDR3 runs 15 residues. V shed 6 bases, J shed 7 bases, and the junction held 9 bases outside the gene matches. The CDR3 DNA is TGTGCCAGTAGGGGACCGGGACAGGGAGTCGGGGAGCTGTTTTTT. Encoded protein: CASRGPGQGVGELFF.

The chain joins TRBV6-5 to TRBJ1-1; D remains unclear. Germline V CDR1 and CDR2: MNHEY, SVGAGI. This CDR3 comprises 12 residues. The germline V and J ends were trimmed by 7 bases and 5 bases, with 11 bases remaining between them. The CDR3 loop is CASTEFRTEAFF. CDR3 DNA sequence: TGTGCCAGCACGGAGTTTCGAACTGAAGCTTTCTTT.

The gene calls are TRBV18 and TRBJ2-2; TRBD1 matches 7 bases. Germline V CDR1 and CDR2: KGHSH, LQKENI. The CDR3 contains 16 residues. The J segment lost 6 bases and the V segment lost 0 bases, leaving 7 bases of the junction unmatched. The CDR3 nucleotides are TGTGCCAGCTCACCACCGTACAGGGACAGCGCCGGGGAGCTGTTTTTT. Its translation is CASSPPYRDSAGELFF.

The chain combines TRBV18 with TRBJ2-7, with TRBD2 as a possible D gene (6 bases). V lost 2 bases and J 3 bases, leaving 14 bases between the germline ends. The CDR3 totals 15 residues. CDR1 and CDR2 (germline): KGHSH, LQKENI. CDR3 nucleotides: TGTGCCAGCTCACCATCCGGGGGAGGCCTCTACGAGCAGTACTTC. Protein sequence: CASSPSGGGLYEQYF.

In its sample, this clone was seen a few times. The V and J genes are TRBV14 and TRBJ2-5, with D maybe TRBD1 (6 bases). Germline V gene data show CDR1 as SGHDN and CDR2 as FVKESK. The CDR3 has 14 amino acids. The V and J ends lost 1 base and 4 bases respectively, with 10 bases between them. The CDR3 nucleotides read TGTGCCAGCAGCCAAGGACGCAGGGGAGAGACCCAGTACTTC. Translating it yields CASSQGRRGETQYF.

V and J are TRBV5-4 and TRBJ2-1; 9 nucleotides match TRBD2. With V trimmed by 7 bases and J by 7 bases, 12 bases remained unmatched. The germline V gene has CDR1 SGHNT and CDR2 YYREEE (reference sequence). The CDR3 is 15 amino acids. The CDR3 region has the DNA TGTGCCAGCTCACCGCGGGGGGGCCGTTTAAATGAGCAGTTCTTC. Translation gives CASSPRGGRLNEQFF.

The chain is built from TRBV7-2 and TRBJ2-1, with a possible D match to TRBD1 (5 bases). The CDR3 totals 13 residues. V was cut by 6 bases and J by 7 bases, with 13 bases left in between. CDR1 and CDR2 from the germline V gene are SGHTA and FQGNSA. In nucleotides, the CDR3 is TGTGCCAGCAGTCCAGGGCGAGGAAATGAGCAGTTCTTC. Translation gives CASSPGRGNEQFF.

The CDR3 DNA follows: TGTGCCAGCAGCTTAGTTTCAGGACCTCACGAGCAGTACTTC. Translated: CASSLVSGPHEQYF. The chain employs TRBV7-2 and TRBJ2-7; no definite D call. Germline V gene data show CDR1 as SGHTA and CDR2 as FQGNSA. V was trimmed by 1 base and J by 5 bases, leaving 12 bases between them. The CDR3 sequence is 14 residues long. The entire variable domain, with the rest obtained from reference TRBV7-2 and TRBJ2-7, is as follows: GAGVSQSPSNKVTEKGKDVELRCDPISGHTALYWYRQSLGQGLEFLIYFQGNSAPDKSGLPSDRFSAERTGGSVSTLTIQRTQQEDSAVYLCASSLVSGPHEQYFGPGTRLTVT.

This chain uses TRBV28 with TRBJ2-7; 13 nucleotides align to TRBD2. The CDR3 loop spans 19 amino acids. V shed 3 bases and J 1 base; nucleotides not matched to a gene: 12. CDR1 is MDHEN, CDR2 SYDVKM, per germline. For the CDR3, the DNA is TGTGCCAGCAGTTTCTTGCGACTAGCGGGAGGTAAAAGGTCCTACGAGCAGTACTTC. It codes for CASSFLRLAGGKRSYEQYF.

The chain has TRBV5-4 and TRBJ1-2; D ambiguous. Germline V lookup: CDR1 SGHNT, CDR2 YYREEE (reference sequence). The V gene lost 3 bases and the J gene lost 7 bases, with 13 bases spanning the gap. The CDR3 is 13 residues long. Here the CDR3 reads CASSYGSRGGYTF. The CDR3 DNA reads TGTGCCAGCAGCTATGGGTCACGGGGTGGCTACACCTTC.

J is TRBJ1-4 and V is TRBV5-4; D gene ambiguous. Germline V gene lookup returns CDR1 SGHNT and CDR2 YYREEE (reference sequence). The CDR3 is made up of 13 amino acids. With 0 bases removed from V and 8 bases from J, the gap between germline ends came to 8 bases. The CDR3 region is CASSLDLGEKLFF. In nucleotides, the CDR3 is TGTGCCAGCAGCTTGGACTTGGGGGAAAAACTGTTTTTT.

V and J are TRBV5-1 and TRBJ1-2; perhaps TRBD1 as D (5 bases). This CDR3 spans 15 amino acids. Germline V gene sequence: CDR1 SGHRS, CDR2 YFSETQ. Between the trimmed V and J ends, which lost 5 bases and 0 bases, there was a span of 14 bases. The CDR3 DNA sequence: TGCGCCAGCAGGTTGTTTACAGGAACTAACTATGGCTACACCTTC. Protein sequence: CASRLFTGTNYGYTF.

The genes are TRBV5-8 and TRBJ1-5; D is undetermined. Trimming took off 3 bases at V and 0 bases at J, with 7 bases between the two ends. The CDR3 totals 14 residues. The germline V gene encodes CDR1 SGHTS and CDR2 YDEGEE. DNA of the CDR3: TGTGCCAGCAGCTGGCGGGCTAGCAATCAGCCCCAGCATTTT. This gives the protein CASSWRASNQPQHF.

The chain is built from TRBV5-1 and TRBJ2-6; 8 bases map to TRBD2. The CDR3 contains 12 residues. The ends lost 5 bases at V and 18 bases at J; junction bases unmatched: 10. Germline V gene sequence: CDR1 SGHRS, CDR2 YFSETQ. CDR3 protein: CASRQPGGETTF. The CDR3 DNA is TGCGCCAGCAGGCAACCGGGGGGGGAAACGACTTTC. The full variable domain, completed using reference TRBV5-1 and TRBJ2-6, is KAGVTQTPRYLIKTRGQQVTLSCSPISGHRSVSWYQQTPGQGLQFLFEYFSETQRNKGNFPGRFSGRQFSNSRSEMNVSTLELGDSALYLCASRQPGGETTFGAGSRLTVL.